This T cell receptor beta chain came from a study of prognosis after radiotherapy for stage I lung cancer. Study-level information: A median of roughly 7 months after radiotherapy, distant metastases were seen in a few patients, while no significant progression was shown by 15.

The CDR3 contains 13 residues. Trimming removed 2 bases from V and 7 bases from J, with 11 bases in between. Germline V gene data show CDR1 as SGHAT and CDR2 as FQNNGV. Starting from genomic DNA, TCR beta CDR3 was amplified through two-round multiplex PCR. Primers specific to each TRBV and TRBJ gene were used in first-round PCR. TCRdb recomputed calls from the multiplex PCR reads with MiXCR, one row per CDR3 protein. Seen here are 13,000 to 15,000 distinct CDR3 sequences, 50% to 65% observed once, and the top ten hold roughly 25%. The sample consisted of PBMCs, taken before or after stereotactic body radiation therapy (not recorded which). V usage is TRBV11-2 and J usage is TRBJ1-2; no clear D gene. The source of this sequence is a donor over 45 with non-small cell lung cancer. The CDR3 spells CASSLNLARGYTF. Here the CDR3 DNA reads TGTGCCAGCAGCTTAAACCTTGCGCGTGGCTACACCTTC.